This TCR beta chain derives from a study of blood T cell repertoires in COVID-19. On the study more broadly: PBMCs, B-cell-depleted T cells, or T cells provided the cDNA or gDNA that made up the material.

As handled by the study authors: Reference gene primer amplification in the assay estimated nucleated cell counts. TCRdb keeps only in-frame clones here, not all; method: immunoSEQ multiplex PCR. The V and J calls and clone size are taken from that table; D and trimming were inferred from the DNA. The sample yields fewer than 250,000 clones, around 84% seen once. During active infection, Seattle patients enrolled and were then monitored through disease. Trimming at V came to 8 bases and at J to 8 bases, leaving 14 bases not matched to a gene. Germline CDR1 is KGHSH and CDR2 is LQKENI. This CDR3 spans 15 amino acids.

The chain couples TRBV18 to TRBJ1-4, with 7 bases aligning to TRBD1. Sample: peripheral blood. The source of this sequence is a woman aged 80 or over with COVID-19, enrolled during active disease. In DNA, the CDR3 is TGTGCCAGCGGGCTCAACAGGGGATTAGGCGAAAAACTGTTTTTT. Translated, it gives CASGLNRGLGEKLFF. Looking up the rest from reference TRBV18 and TRBJ1-4 gives the full variable domain: NAGVMQNPRHLVRRRGQEARLRCSPMKGHSHVYWYRQLPEEGLKFMVYLQKENIIDESGMPKERFSAEFPKEGPSILRIQQVVRGDSAAYFCASGLNRGLGEKLFFGSGTQLSVL.